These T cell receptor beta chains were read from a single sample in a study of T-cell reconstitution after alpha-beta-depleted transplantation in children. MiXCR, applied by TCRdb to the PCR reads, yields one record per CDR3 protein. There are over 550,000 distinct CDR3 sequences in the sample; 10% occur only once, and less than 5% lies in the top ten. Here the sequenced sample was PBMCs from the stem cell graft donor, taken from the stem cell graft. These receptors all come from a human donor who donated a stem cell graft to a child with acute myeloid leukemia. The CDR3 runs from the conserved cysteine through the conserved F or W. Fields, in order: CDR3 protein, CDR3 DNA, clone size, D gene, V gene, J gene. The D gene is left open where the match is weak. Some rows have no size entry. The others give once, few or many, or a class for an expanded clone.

CDR3: CASSQGDDREQFF; DNA: TGCGCCAGCAGCCAAGGTGACGACCGTGAGCAGTTCTTC; size: .; D: .; V: TRBV4-3; J: TRBJ2-1
CDR3: CASSLIAGEQETQYF; DNA: TGCGCCAGCAGCTTGATAGCGGGAGAACAAGAGACCCAGTACTTC; size: .; D: TRBD2; V: TRBV5-1; J: TRBJ2-5
CDR3: CSAPTGPGYTF; DNA: TGCAGTGCACCGACAGGGCCAGGCTACACCTTC; size: .; D: TRBD1; V: TRBV20-1; J: TRBJ1-2
CDR3: CSVGQRGSVDTQYF; DNA: TGCAGCGTCGGACAGCGGGGGTCAGTAGATACGCAGTATTTT; size: .; D: TRBD2; V: TRBV29-1; J: TRBJ2-3
CDR3: CASSTPPRQGSKNIQYF; DNA: TGTGCCTCCTCGACTCCTCCCCGACAGGGGTCCAAAAACATTCAGTACTTC; size: .; D: TRBD1; V: TRBV30; J: TRBJ2-4
CDR3: CASSMIAGGPDTQYF; DNA: TGTGCCAGCAGCATGATAGCGGGAGGGCCAGATACGCAGTATTTT; size: few; D: TRBD2; V: TRBV7-2; J: TRBJ2-3
CDR3: CASSAGEGAGELFF; DNA: TGTGCCAGCAGTGCGGGGGAGGGAGCCGGGGAGCTGTTTTTT; size: .; D: TRBD2; V: TRBV2; J: TRBJ2-2
CDR3: CASSLEAVLGNQPQHF; DNA: TGTGCCAGCAGCTTAGAGGCGGTATTGGGCAATCAGCCCCAGCATTTT; size: few; D: .; V: TRBV7-2; J: TRBJ1-5
CDR3: CASSPLAGGSSYNEQFF; DNA: TGTGCCAGCAGCCCCTTAGCGGGAGGGAGCTCCTACAATGAGCAGTTCTTC; size: few; D: TRBD2; V: TRBV7-3; J: TRBJ2-1
CDR3: CASSPGPPGTNTGGLFF; DNA: TGTGCCAGCAGCCCCGGGCCCCCAGGGACGAACACCGGGGGGCTGTTTTTT; size: .; D: .; V: TRBV11-3; J: TRBJ2-2
CDR3: CSARDIPRYTEAFF; DNA: TGCAGTGCTAGAGATATACCGAGATACACTGAAGCTTTCTTT; size: few; D: .; V: TRBV20-1; J: TRBJ1-1
CDR3: CASSLNNVGPGETQYF; DNA: TGTGCCAGCAGTTTAAATAACGTAGGCCCGGGGGAGACCCAGTACTTC; size: .; D: .; V: TRBV12-3/TRBV12-4; J: TRBJ2-5
CDR3: CASSLRGQQSYEQYF; DNA: TGTGCCAGCAGTCTGAGAGGCCAACAATCCTACGAGCAGTACTTC; size: many; D: .; V: TRBV27; J: TRBJ2-7
CDR3: CASSVNRVMNTEAFF; DNA: TGCGCCAGCAGCGTTAACAGGGTTATGAACACTGAAGCTTTCTTT; size: few; D: .; V: TRBV5-1; J: TRBJ1-1
CDR3: CASSYASGNTGELFF; DNA: TGTGCCAGCAGTTACGCTAGCGGGAACACCGGGGAGCTGTTTTTT; size: .; D: TRBD2; V: TRBV6-5; J: TRBJ2-2
CDR3: CATRAGEDYEQYF; DNA: TGTGCCACCCGAGCGGGAGAGGATTACGAGCAGTACTTC; size: many; D: TRBD2; V: TRBV28; J: TRBJ2-7
CDR3: CASIDLARWDTGELFF; DNA: TGTGCCAGCATAGACTTAGCGAGGTGGGACACCGGGGAGCTGTTTTTT; size: few; D: .; V: TRBV6-2/TRBV6-3; J: TRBJ2-2
CDR3: CASSLWTFSYEQYF; DNA: TGCGCCAGCAGCTTGTGGACCTTCTCCTACGAGCAGTACTTC; size: many; D: .; V: TRBV5-1; J: TRBJ2-7
CDR3: CSVDSDLGTDTQYF; DNA: TGCAGCGTTGACAGCGATTTGGGGACAGATACGCAGTATTTT; size: few; D: .; V: TRBV29-1; J: TRBJ2-3
CDR3: CSVQLAGGYEQYF; DNA: TGCAGCGTTCAACTAGCGGGCGGTTACGAGCAGTACTTC; size: .; D: TRBD2; V: TRBV29-1; J: TRBJ2-7
CDR3: CASSLGQNLIYNEQFF; DNA: TGCGCCAGCAGCTTGGGGCAGAACCTGATCTACAATGAGCAGTTCTTC; size: few; D: .; V: TRBV5-1; J: TRBJ2-1
CDR3: CASSPEGLGGYNEQFF; DNA: TGTGCCAGCAGCCCTGAAGGGCTAGGTGGTTACAATGAGCAGTTCTTC; size: .; D: .; V: TRBV11-2; J: TRBJ2-1
CDR3: CASSFLAGPLPPYNEQFF; DNA: TGTGCCAGCAGTTTTCTAGCGGGACCCCTCCCCCCGTACAATGAGCAGTTCTTC; size: few; D: TRBD2; V: TRBV11-2; J: TRBJ2-1
CDR3: CASSPTSGSYSGANVLTF; DNA: TGTGCTAGCAGCCCCACTAGCGGGAGCTACTCTGGGGCCAACGTCCTGACTTTC; size: .; D: TRBD2; V: TRBV7-7; J: TRBJ2-6
CDR3: CSVGPDRAYNEQFF; DNA: TGCAGCGTTGGCCCGGACAGGGCCTACAATGAGCAGTTCTTC; size: many; D: TRBD1; V: TRBV29-1; J: TRBJ2-1
CDR3: CASSETGLYHNEQYF; DNA: TGTGCCAGCAGTGAGACAGGGCTATACCATAACGAGCAGTACTTC; size: .; D: TRBD1; V: TRBV12-3/TRBV12-4; J: TRBJ2-7
CDR3: CAISERLAGVNEQFF; DNA: TGTGCCATCAGTGAAAGACTAGCGGGAGTCAATGAGCAGTTCTTC; size: few; D: TRBD2; V: TRBV10-3; J: TRBJ2-1
CDR3: CASSYGLVRGRSPLHF; DNA: TGTGCCAGCAGTTACGGGCTGGTTAGGGGACGGTCACCCCTCCACTTT; size: .; D: .; V: TRBV6-5; J: TRBJ1-6
CDR3: CASSQDFVGTGVYNEQFF; DNA: TGCGCCAGCAGCCAAGACTTCGTGGGGACCGGCGTATACAATGAGCAGTTCTTC; size: few; D: .; V: TRBV4-3; J: TRBJ2-1
CDR3: CSAREDRTNEQFF; DNA: TGCAGTGCTAGAGAAGACAGAACCAATGAGCAGTTCTTC; size: once; D: .; V: TRBV20-1; J: TRBJ2-1
CDR3: CASRGSEQFF; DNA: TGTGCCAGCAGAGGGAGTGAGCAGTTCTTC; size: many; D: .; V: TRBV7-9; J: TRBJ2-1
CDR3: CASSTRRINEQYF; DNA: TGTGCCAGCAGCACTCGAAGGATAAACGAGCAGTACTTC; size: few; D: .; V: TRBV9; J: TRBJ2-7
CDR3: CASSSQSGSTGELFF; DNA: TGTGCCAGCAGCTCCCAAAGCGGGAGCACCGGGGAGCTGTTTTTT; size: .; D: TRBD2; V: TRBV7-2; J: TRBJ2-2
CDR3: CASRIQGLRTEAFF; DNA: TGTGCCAGCAGGATACAGGGACTTCGGACTGAAGCTTTCTTT; size: .; D: .; V: TRBV27; J: TRBJ1-1
CDR3: CSAQGAGGTDTQYF; DNA: TGCAGCGCCCAAGGGGCGGGAGGAACAGATACGCAGTATTTT; size: few; D: TRBD2; V: TRBV29-1; J: TRBJ2-3
CDR3: CSAVGTTDTQYF; DNA: TGCAGTGCTGTGGGAACGACAGATACGCAGTATTTT; size: many; D: .; V: TRBV20-1; J: TRBJ2-3
CDR3: CAWSTGFGATNEKLFF; DNA: TGTGCCTGGAGTACAGGGTTTGGAGCAACTAATGAAAAACTGTTTTTT; size: .; D: .; V: TRBV30; J: TRBJ1-4
CDR3: CASSEGVGGYYGYTF; DNA: TGTGCCAGCAGTGAAGGGGTTGGGGGGTACTATGGCTACACCTTC; size: few; D: .; V: TRBV25-1; J: TRBJ1-2
CDR3: CASSLGSIYFDEQFF; DNA: TGCGCCAGCAGCTTGGGCTCGATCTATTTTGATGAGCAGTTCTTC; size: .; D: .; V: TRBV5-1; J: TRBJ2-1
CDR3: CASSFEQAPGNSPLHF; DNA: TGTGCCAGCAGCTTTGAACAGGCCCCAGGGAATTCACCCCTCCACTTT; size: many; D: .; V: TRBV5-5; J: TRBJ1-6
CDR3: CASRGGQGEQPQHF; DNA: TGTGCCAGCAGGGGGGGACAGGGTGAGCAGCCCCAGCATTTT; size: .; D: TRBD1; V: TRBV6-1; J: TRBJ1-5
CDR3: CASSVLAGTDTQYF; DNA: TGTGCCAGCAGTGTACTAGCGGGCACAGATACGCAGTATTTT; size: many; D: TRBD2; V: TRBV25-1; J: TRBJ2-3
CDR3: CATSSIAGGTNTGELFF; DNA: TGTGCCACCAGCAGCATAGCGGGAGGAACGAACACCGGGGAGCTGTTTTTT; size: .; D: TRBD2; V: TRBV15; J: TRBJ2-2
CDR3: CSARVIRGTSYEQYF; DNA: TGCAGTGCTAGAGTGATCAGGGGAACCTCCTACGAGCAGTACTTC; size: .; D: .; V: TRBV20-1; J: TRBJ2-7
CDR3: CSAKIAGANTGELFF; DNA: TGCAGTGCAAAGATAGCGGGAGCGAACACCGGGGAGCTGTTTTTT; size: few; D: TRBD2; V: TRBV20-1; J: TRBJ2-2
CDR3: CSARAQVLGRAGVSYEQYF; DNA: TGCAGTGCTAGAGCACAGGTCTTGGGTAGGGCGGGAGTTTCCTACGAGCAGTACTTC; size: many; D: TRBD2; V: TRBV20-1; J: TRBJ2-7
CDR3: CASAGQGTIWEQYF; DNA: TGTGCCAGCGCGGGACAGGGGACGATTTGGGAGCAGTACTTC; size: many; D: TRBD1; V: TRBV2; J: TRBJ2-7
CDR3: CASSPRVAGPTYNEQFF; DNA: TGTGCCAGCTCACCAAGGGTAGCGGGTCCAACTTACAATGAGCAGTTCTTC; size: few; D: TRBD2; V: TRBV18; J: TRBJ2-1
CDR3: CSVEGGRTYGYTF; DNA: TGCAGCGTTGAGGGGGGCAGAACCTATGGCTACACCTTC; size: few; D: .; V: TRBV29-1; J: TRBJ1-2
CDR3: CASSPDSGRVNEQFF; DNA: TGTGCCAGCTCACCTGATAGCGGGAGGGTCAATGAGCAGTTCTTC; size: .; D: TRBD2; V: TRBV18; J: TRBJ2-1
CDR3: CASSLWSGGTDTQYF; DNA: TGTGCCAGCAGTTTGTGGAGCGGAGGCACAGATACGCAGTATTTT; size: many; D: .; V: TRBV27; J: TRBJ2-3
CDR3: CSAKGLESFNEQFF; DNA: TGCAGTGCTAAGGGACTAGAGTCCTTCAATGAGCAGTTCTTC; size: many; D: TRBD2; V: TRBV20-1; J: TRBJ2-1
CDR3: CAWSGRGYNSPLHF; DNA: TGTGCCTGGAGTGGTCGCGGGTATAATTCACCCCTCCACTTT; size: few; D: .; V: TRBV30; J: TRBJ1-6